Shown below are 29 T cell receptor beta chains from a single sample sequenced in a study of spatial heterogeneity in lung cancer. Time point reported: sample taken at primary tumor resection. In each case, whole RNA from tumor, nontumor lung or frozen PBMC was sequenced unsorted. TCRdb reanalysed the 5' RACE reads using MiXCR and keeps one entry per CDR3 protein. The data hold more than 20,000 distinct CDR3 sequences, with under 6% observed a single time. The material was PBMCs, obtained at surgery. The receptors were gathered from a male donor with early-stage non-small cell lung cancer.

This clonotype was found many times. The chain employs TRBV11-2 and TRBJ2-3; 8 positions agree with TRBD1. The CDR3 extends over 15 amino acids. The germline CDR1 and CDR2 sequences are SGHAT and FQNNGV. V shed 3 bases and J 1 base; nucleotides not matched to a gene: 3. Here the CDR3 DNA reads TGTGCCAGCAGCTTCAGGGGGCGCGGCACAGATACGCAGTATTTT. This encodes CASSFRGRGTDTQYF.

This clonotype was counted at least ten times. The CDR3 loop is CASSYGLAQGLREQYF. The CDR3 DNA reads as TGTGCCAGCAGTTACGGTCTAGCACAGGGTCTGAGGGAGCAGTACTTC. The V call is TRBV6-5, the J call TRBJ2-7; D possibly corresponds to TRBD1 (6 bases). Germline V CDR1 and CDR2: MNHEY, SVGAGI. V was cut by 2 bases and J by 7 bases, with 21 bases left in between. This CDR3 has 16 amino acids.

The CDR3 loop reads CASSQGIGGEYSNQPQHF. CDR3 DNA: TGTGCCAGCAGCCAAGGGATAGGGGGGGAATACAGCAATCAGCCCCAGCATTTT. The chain couples TRBV4-2 to TRBJ1-5, with D perhaps matching TRBD1 (6 bases). The CDR3 is made up of 18 amino acids. The V gene lost 1 base and the J gene lost 1 base, with 17 bases spanning the gap. The germline V gene encodes CDR1 LGHNA and CDR2 YNFKEQ.

By sample share, this clonotype is medium-sized. This rearrangement joins TRBV2 to TRBJ2-1; D is tentatively TRBD1 or TRBD2 (5 bases each). Between the trimmed V and J ends, which lost 2 bases and 9 bases, there was a span of 17 bases. CDR3 length: 15 residues. Germline-derived CDR1 and CDR2 are SNHLY and FYNNEI. The CDR3 reads CASSESEGSLGEQFF. CDR3 nucleotide sequence: TGTGCCAGCAGTGAATCTGAGGGGTCCCTGGGTGAGCAGTTCTTC.

This clonotype was picked up many times. V is TRBV9 and J is TRBJ2-5, with 7 nucleotides matching TRBD1. CDR1 is SGDLS and CDR2 is YYNGEE in the germline V gene. V shed 0 bases, J shed 2 bases, and the junction held 7 bases outside the gene matches. This CDR3 comprises 16 residues. In nucleotides, the CDR3 is TGTGCCAGCAGCGTAGGCCCCACAGGGGCTCAAGAGACCCAGTACTTC. Translating it yields CASSVGPTGAQETQYF.

This clonotype was counted many times. This chain connects TRBV28 to TRBJ2-1, with D hard to call. The V end lost 5 bases, the J end lost 11 bases, and 13 bases lay between the germline ends. Germline-derived CDR1 and CDR2 are MDHEN and SYDVKM. This CDR3 comprises 12 residues. CDR3 in DNA: TGTGCCAGCAGTCTCCTTCTAACGCAGCAGTTCTTC. Translated, it gives CASSLLLTQQFF. The complete variable domain, with remaining parts taken from reference TRBV28 and TRBJ2-1, reads DVKVTQSSRYLVKRTGEKVFLECVQDMDHENMFWYRQDPGLGLRLIYFSYDVKMKEKGDIPEGYSVSREKKERFSLILESASTNQTSMYLCASSLLLTQQFFGPGTRLTVL.

There are many counts of this clonotype. V usage is TRBV10-2 and J usage is TRBJ2-5; D remains unclear. The germline V gene has CDR1 WSHSY and CDR2 SAAADI. The CDR3 runs to 11 residues. V was cut by 4 bases and J by 5 bases, with 5 bases left in between. The CDR3 here is CASSASETQYF. The CDR3 coding sequence is TGCGCCAGCAGTGCGTCCGAGACCCAGTACTTC.

This clonotype came up many times. The chain carries TRBV13 and TRBJ2-3; no clear D gene. The CDR3 covers 13 residues. The V and J ends lost 2 bases and 2 bases respectively, with 5 bases between them. Germline CDR1 reads PRHDT; CDR2 reads FYEKMQ (reference sequence). As DNA, the CDR3 is TGTGCCAGCAGCTTACGGTTCACAGATACGCAGTATTTT. As protein: CASSLRFTDTQYF.

This clonotype was counted many times. The chain recombines TRBV27 with TRBJ2-7, with TRBD1 matching 9 bases. J gave up 3 bases and V 5 bases, and 8 bases lay outside the gene matches. This CDR3 is built from 15 residues. The V gene's germline CDR1 is MNHEY and CDR2 SMNVEV (reference sequence). CDR3 in amino acids: CASSIQGARVYEQYF. The CDR3 coding sequence is TGTGCCAGCAGTATACAGGGGGCGCGAGTCTACGAGCAGTACTTC.

This clonotype was counted at least ten times. This chain connects TRBV4-3 to TRBJ2-6; D not certain. Looked up from germline, CDR1 is LGHNA and CDR2 is YSLEER. V was clipped by 0 bases and J by 0 bases, with 9 bases between them. The CDR3 length is 17 residues. The DNA for the CDR3 is TGCGCCAGCAGCCAAGATTTGGTCAGCTCTGGGGCCAACGTCCTGACTTTC. Amino acids: CASSQDLVSSGANVLTF.

This clonotype was counted at least ten times. The chain recombines TRBV29-1 with TRBJ2-2; either TRBD1 or TRBD2 may supply D (5 bases each). Per the germline V gene, CDR1 is SQVTM and CDR2 is ANQGSEA. This CDR3 is built from 13 residues. V shed 6 bases and J shed 6 bases, with 14 bases lying between them. The CDR3 sequence is CSVPGARSGELFF. Written as DNA, the CDR3 is TGCAGCGTGCCCGGGGCCCGGTCCGGGGAGCTGTTTTTT.

Many counts were recorded for this clonotype. The chain is built from TRBV7-9 and TRBJ1-6, with a possible D match to TRBD1 (5 bases). V lost 0 bases, J lost 10 bases, and 10 bases lay in between. Looked up from germline, CDR1 is SEHNR and CDR2 is FQNEAQ (reference sequence). This CDR3 region has 14 residues. The CDR3 nucleotides read TGTGCCAGCAGCTTAGCGGGGGTAATGTCACCCCTCCACTTT. It yields the protein CASSLAGVMSPLHF.

This clonotype has a count of ten or more. The J gene is TRBJ1-5, the V gene TRBV4-3; D unresolved. Germline V gene lookup returns CDR1 LGHNA and CDR2 YSLEER. The CDR3 spans 15 residues. Deletions cut 0 bases from V and 7 bases from J, with 13 bases between. Here the CDR3 reads CASSQDQIGGQPQHF. The DNA for the CDR3 is TGCGCCAGCAGCCAAGATCAAATCGGCGGCCAGCCCCAGCATTTT.

This clonotype was observed a handful of times. The chain carries TRBV24-1 and TRBJ2-3; weak D call: TRBD2 (6 bases). The germline gives CDR1 KGHDR, CDR2 SFDVKD. The CDR3 length is 13 residues. With 9 bases removed from V and 2 bases from J, the gap between germline ends came to 11 bases. CDR3 nucleotide sequence: TGTGCCACCCGGGACTCCAACACAGATACGCAGTATTTT. The encoded protein is CATRDSNTDTQYF.

This clonotype was counted at least ten times. The CDR3 nucleotides are TGTGCCAGCAGCTTTCCGGCCGGACGAGATACGCAGTATTTT. Its translation is CASSFPAGRDTQYF. The V gene is TRBV7-2, the J gene TRBJ2-3; D is ambiguous. Germline values: CDR1 SGHTA, CDR2 FQGNSA. The CDR3 is made up of 14 amino acids. V was shortened by 3 bases and J by 5 bases, with 12 bases between the two germline ends.

This clonotype was counted ten times or more. The rearrangement links TRBV7-9 to TRBJ1-5, with D perhaps matching TRBD1 (5 bases). The germline V gene has CDR1 SEHNR and CDR2 FQNEAQ (reference sequence). The germline V and J ends were trimmed by 0 bases and 1 base, with 7 bases remaining between them. This CDR3 comprises 15 residues. CDR3 residues: CASSLAAGSNQPQHF. Written as DNA, the CDR3 is TGTGCCAGCAGCTTAGCGGCAGGGAGCAATCAGCCCCAGCATTTT.

J is TRBJ2-2 and V is TRBV9; D remains ambiguous. Trimming stripped 7 bases from V and 0 bases from J, with 10 bases between. Germline V lookup: CDR1 SGDLS, CDR2 YYNGEE. CDR3 size: 14 residues. In DNA form, the CDR3 reads TGTGCCAGCTCTCTCACCTCGAACACCGGGGAGCTGTTTTTT. Protein: CASSLTSNTGELFF.

This clonotype was detected ten times or more. The chain employs TRBV29-1 and TRBJ2-3; no reliable D call. Trimming pared 2 bases from V and 8 bases from J, leaving 8 bases between. This CDR3 comprises 11 residues. Germline lookup yields CDR1 SQVTM and CDR2 ANQGSEA. The CDR3, as DNA: TGCAGCGTTGAAAATGGTGGTACGCAGTATTTT. This codes for CSVENGGTQYF.

This clonotype was observed at least ten times. This chain links TRBV7-6 with TRBJ2-1; maybe TRBD2 (7 bases). The CDR3 covers 18 residues. Trimming stripped 1 base from V and 0 bases from J, with 16 bases between. The germline CDR1 and CDR2 sequences are SGHVS and FNYEAQ. CDR3 bases: TGTGCCAGCAGCTTAGTCCCTCGGGGAGGGGGCTCCTACAATGAGCAGTTCTTC. The encoded protein is CASSLVPRGGGSYNEQFF.

This clonotype was seen ten or more times. The V and J genes are TRBV20-1 and TRBJ1-5; a weak D match, TRBD1 (5 bases). Germline loops: CDR1 DFQATT, CDR2 SNEGSKA (reference sequence). The CDR3 extends over 13 amino acids. The ends were cut back, 2 bases at V and 5 bases at J, with 10 bases in the middle. The CDR3 sequence is CSARFTRDQPQHF. CDR3 sequence (DNA): TGCAGTGCTAGATTTACCAGGGATCAGCCCCAGCATTTT.

This clonotype was counted many times. The rearrangement uses TRBV19 and TRBJ2-1; tentatively, D is TRBD1 (5 bases). Trimming removed 4 bases at V and 4 bases at J, with 14 bases between. The CDR3 consists of 15 residues. CDR1 and CDR2 (germline): LNHDA, SQIVND (reference sequence). CDR3 sequence (DNA): TGTGCCAGTAGTAAATTAGGGGTCCCGTACAATGAGCAGTTCTTC. Residues: CASSKLGVPYNEQFF.

Ten or more counts support this clonotype. This chain joins TRBV7-2 and TRBJ2-7, with D perhaps matching TRBD2 (5 bases). Between the trimmed V and J ends, which lost 2 bases and 4 bases, there was a span of 9 bases. The germline CDR1 and CDR2 sequences are SGHTA and FQGNSA. The length of the CDR3 is 13 residues. The CDR3 here is CASSLSPGYEQYF. The CDR3 nucleotides read TGTGCCAGCAGCTTAAGCCCGGGGTACGAGCAGTACTTC.

This clonotype was seen many times. J is TRBJ2-7 and V is TRBV28; D not certain. The CDR3 consists of 14 residues. The germline V and J ends were trimmed by 2 bases and 2 bases, with 10 bases remaining between them. The V gene's germline CDR1 is MDHEN and CDR2 SYDVKM. In DNA form, the CDR3 reads TGTGCCAGCAGTTTAGTGGGCGCTACCTACGAGCAGTACTTC. Its translation: CASSLVGATYEQYF. The full variable domain, completed using reference TRBV28 and TRBJ2-7, is DVKVTQSSRYLVKRTGEKVFLECVQDMDHENMFWYRQDPGLGLRLIYFSYDVKMKEKGDIPEGYSVSREKKERFSLILESASTNQTSMYLCASSLVGATYEQYFGPGTRLTVT.

This clonotype was detected ten times or more. The chain employs TRBV5-1 and TRBJ2-5; 7 positions match TRBD1. V shed 5 bases, J shed 1 base, and the junction held 8 bases outside the gene matches. Germline V gene lookup returns CDR1 SGHRS and CDR2 YFSETQ. CDR3 length: 15 residues. The CDR3 protein is CASRPTTGPQETQYF. In nucleotides, the CDR3 is TGCGCCAGCAGACCAACGACAGGGCCCCAAGAGACCCAGTACTTC.

This clonotype appeared many times. The CDR3 loop reads CASSLVGGGSVQETQYF. The CDR3 DNA follows: TGTGCCAGCAGCTTAGTTGGGGGTGGTAGCGTCCAAGAGACCCAGTACTTC. The chain is built from TRBV7-8 and TRBJ2-5, with D possibly being TRBD1 or TRBD2 (5 bases each). Germline-derived CDR1 and CDR2 are SGHVS and FQNEAQ. The CDR3 has 17 residues. V was cut by 1 base and J by 1 base, with 16 bases left in between.

This clonotype was picked up many times. The V call is TRBV5-8, the J call TRBJ2-1; no definite D call. Germline CDR1 and CDR2: SGHTS and YDEGEE. V lost 0 bases to trimming and J lost 0 bases, with 7 bases between them. CDR3 size: 15 residues. The DNA of the CDR3 is TGTGCCAGCAGCTTGGGGCGGAGCTCCTACAATGAGCAGTTCTTC. Translated, it gives CASSLGRSSYNEQFF.

This clonotype was counted ten times or more. The CDR3 sequence: CASSSQTRFRTQYF. The DNA of the CDR3 is TGTGCCAGCAGCTCTCAGACCCGCTTTAGGACCCAGTACTTC. The chain combines TRBV3-1 with TRBJ2-5; no reliable D call. Germline CDR1 and CDR2: LGHDT and YNNKEL (reference sequence). The CDR3 runs 14 residues. V lost 5 bases and J 7 bases, leaving 17 bases between the germline ends.

This clonotype was found many times. This rearrangement joins TRBV7-2 to TRBJ1-2, with D uncertain. The germline V and J ends were trimmed by 5 bases and 2 bases, with 6 bases remaining between them. Looked up from germline, CDR1 is SGHTA and CDR2 is FQGNSA. The length of the CDR3 is 12 residues. CDR3 nucleotides: TGTGCCAGCAGCCACAGCAACTATGGCTACACCTTC. It is translated as CASSHSNYGYTF.

This clonotype was counted ten times or more. The chain has TRBV29-1 and TRBJ2-3, with a possible D match to TRBD1 (5 bases). The CDR3 is 14 residues long. From germline, CDR1 is SQVTM and CDR2 ANQGSEA. Trimming removed 0 bases at V and 3 bases at J, with 10 bases between. This chain's CDR3 is CSVEDLGETDTQYF. DNA of the CDR3: TGCAGCGTTGAAGATCTAGGGGAAACAGATACGCAGTATTTT.